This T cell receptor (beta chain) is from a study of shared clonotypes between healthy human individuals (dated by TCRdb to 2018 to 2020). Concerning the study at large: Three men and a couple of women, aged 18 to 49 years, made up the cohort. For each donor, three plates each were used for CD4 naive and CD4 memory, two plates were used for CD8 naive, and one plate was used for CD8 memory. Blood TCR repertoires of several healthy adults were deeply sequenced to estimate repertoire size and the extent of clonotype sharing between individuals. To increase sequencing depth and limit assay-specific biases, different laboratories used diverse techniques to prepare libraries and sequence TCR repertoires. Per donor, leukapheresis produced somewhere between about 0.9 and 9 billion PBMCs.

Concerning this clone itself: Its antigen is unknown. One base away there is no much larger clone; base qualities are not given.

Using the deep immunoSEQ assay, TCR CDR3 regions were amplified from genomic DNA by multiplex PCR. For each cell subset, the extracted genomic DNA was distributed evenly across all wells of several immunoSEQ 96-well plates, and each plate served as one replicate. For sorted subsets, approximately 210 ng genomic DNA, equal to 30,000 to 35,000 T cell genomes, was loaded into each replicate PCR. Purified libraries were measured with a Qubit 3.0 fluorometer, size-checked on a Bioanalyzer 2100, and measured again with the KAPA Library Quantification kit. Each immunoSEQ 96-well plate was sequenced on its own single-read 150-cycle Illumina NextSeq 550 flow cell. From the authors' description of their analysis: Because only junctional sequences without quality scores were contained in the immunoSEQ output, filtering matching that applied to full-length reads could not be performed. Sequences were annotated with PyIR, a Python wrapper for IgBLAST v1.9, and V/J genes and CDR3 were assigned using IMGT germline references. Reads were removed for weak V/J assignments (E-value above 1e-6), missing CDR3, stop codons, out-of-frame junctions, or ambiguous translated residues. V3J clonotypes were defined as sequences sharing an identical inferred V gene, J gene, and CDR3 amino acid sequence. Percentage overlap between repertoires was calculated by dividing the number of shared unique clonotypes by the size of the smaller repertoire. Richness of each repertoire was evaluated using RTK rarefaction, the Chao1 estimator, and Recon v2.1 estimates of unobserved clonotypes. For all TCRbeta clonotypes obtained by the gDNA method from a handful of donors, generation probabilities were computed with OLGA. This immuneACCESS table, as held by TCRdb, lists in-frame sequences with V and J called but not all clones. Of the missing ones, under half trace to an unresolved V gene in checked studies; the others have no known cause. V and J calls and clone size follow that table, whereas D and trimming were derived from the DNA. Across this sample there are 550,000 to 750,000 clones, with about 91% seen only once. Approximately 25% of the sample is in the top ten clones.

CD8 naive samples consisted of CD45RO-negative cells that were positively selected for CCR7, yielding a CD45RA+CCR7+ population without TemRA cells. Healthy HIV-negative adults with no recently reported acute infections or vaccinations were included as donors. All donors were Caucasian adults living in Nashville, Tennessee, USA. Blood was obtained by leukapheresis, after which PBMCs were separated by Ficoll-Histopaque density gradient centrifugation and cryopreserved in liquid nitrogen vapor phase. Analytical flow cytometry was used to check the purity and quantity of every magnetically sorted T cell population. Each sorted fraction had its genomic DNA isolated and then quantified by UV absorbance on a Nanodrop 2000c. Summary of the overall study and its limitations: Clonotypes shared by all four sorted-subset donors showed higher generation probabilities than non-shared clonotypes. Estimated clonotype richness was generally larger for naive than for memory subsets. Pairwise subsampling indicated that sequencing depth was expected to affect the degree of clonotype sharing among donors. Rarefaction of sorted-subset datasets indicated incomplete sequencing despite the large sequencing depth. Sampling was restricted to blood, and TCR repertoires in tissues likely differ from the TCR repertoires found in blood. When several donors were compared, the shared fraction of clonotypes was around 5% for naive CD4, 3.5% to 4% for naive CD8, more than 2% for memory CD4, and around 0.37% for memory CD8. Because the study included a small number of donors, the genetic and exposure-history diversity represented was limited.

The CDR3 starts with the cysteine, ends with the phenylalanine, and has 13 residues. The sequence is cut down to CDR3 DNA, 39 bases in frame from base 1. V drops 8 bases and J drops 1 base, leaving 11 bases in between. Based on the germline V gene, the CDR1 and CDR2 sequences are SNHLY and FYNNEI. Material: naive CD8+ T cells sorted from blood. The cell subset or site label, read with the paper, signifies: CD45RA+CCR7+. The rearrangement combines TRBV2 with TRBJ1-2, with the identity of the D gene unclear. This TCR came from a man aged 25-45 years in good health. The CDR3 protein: CASGQSINYGYTF. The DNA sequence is TGTGCCAGCGGCCAGAGCATTAACTATGGCTACACCTTC.